The subject of this entry is one T cell receptor (beta chain). This record comes from a study of blood T cell repertoires in COVID-19. Background on the study: Samples of COVID-19 (acute and convalescent) were obtained from the United States, Italy and Spain.

The method was immunoSEQ multiplex PCR; TCRdb's version includes in-frame clones alone and lacks a portion of them. The sample records a few hundred thousand clones, approximately 90% being singletons. Sequenced input: peripheral blood. This clonotype was obtained from a man aged 55 to 69 who had recovered from COVID-19.

CDR3 region: CASSYTGGNQPQHF. CDR3 DNA sequence: TGTGCCAGCAGTTACACAGGGGGCAATCAGCCCCAGCATTTT. The V call is TRBV6-2 or TRBV6-3, the J call TRBJ1-5; 7 bases fit TRBD1. V dropped 2 bases and J dropped 2; count of bases not matched to a gene: 0. The CDR3 runs 14 residues. The germline gives CDR1 MNHEY, CDR2 SVGEGT.